This T cell receptor (beta chain) was obtained from a study of cytomegalovirus exposure and HLA in healthy donors. The study ran its PCR with 60 Vbeta and 13 Jbeta primers. Repertoires were generated with immunoSEQ multiplex PCR, while TCRdb's copy carries only in-frame clones and drops some. The repertoire has about 88,000 clones, 85% to 90% of them found once; the top ten carry about 2.3%. Looked up from germline, CDR1 is ENHRY and CDR2 is SYGVKD. The length of the CDR3 is 12 residues. Trimming removed 4 bases from V and 4 bases from J, with 8 bases in between. The material sequenced was PBMCs. The chain combines TRBV10-3 with TRBJ2-7, with D possibly TRBD1 on 6 matching bases. The TCR was taken from a man younger than 35 in good health and CMV-seronegative. The CDR3 loop reads CAISGGRYEQYF. The CDR3 DNA is TGTGCCATCAGTGGGGGGCGGTACGAGCAGTACTTC.